This T cell receptor (beta chain) was identified during a study of T cell repertoires in cytomegalovirus infection. This clonotype was seen ten or more times. TCRdb redid the calling of the reads with MiXCR, one entry per CDR3 protein. The table lists approximately 170,000 distinct CDR3 sequences, over 15% of them singletons. Germline V lookup: CDR1 SQVTM, CDR2 ANQGSEA. Trimming shortened V by 2 bases and J by 4 bases, and 6 bases separated the two germline ends. The CDR3 is made up of 12 amino acids. This TCR was recovered from a human donor in good health (CMV status not recorded). Some clones in this sample may be carry-over from other donors' samples. The sample taken for sequencing was CD8+ T cells from PBMCs. The rearrangement joins TRBV29-1 to TRBJ2-1; D is uncertain. The CDR3 region is CSVEKTYNEQFF. The CDR3 nucleotides are TGCAGCGTTGAAAAGACGTACAATGAGCAGTTCTTC.